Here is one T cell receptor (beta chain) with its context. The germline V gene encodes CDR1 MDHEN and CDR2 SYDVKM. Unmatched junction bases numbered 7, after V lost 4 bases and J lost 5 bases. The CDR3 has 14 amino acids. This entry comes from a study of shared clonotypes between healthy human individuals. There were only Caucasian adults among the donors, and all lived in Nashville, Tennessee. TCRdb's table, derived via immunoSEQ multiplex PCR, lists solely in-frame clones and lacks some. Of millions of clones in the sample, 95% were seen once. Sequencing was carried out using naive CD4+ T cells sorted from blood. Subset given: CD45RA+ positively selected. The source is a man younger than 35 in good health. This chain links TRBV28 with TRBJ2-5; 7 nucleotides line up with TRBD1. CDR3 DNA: TGTGCCAGCAGTTCCGGGACAGCTGGGGAGACCCAGTACTTC. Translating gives CASSSGTAGETQYF.